These 30 T cell receptor beta chains were sequenced from one sample in a study of shared T cell receptors in the human thymus. Assay: immunoSEQ multiplex PCR; the TCRdb copy retains only in-frame clones and omits some. The sample has under 700,000 clones; 70% to 80% are singletons. The sample also formed part of further work on human thymus T cells.

The specimen sequenced was thymocytes. The source is a boy in the first two years of life with a congenital heart defect.

This clone appeared a single time. The V gene is TRBV6-1, the J gene TRBJ2-5, with TRBD1 as a possible D gene (7 bases). Germline V CDR1 and CDR2: MNHNS, SASEGT. Trimming took off 7 bases at V and 3 bases at J, with 15 bases between the two ends. The CDR3 has 14 amino acids. The CDR3 loop is CASIPRDRKETQYF. The CDR3 DNA is TGTGCCAGCATTCCGCGGGACAGAAAAGAGACCCAGTACTTC.

The V and J genes are TRBV7-9 and TRBJ2-1, with D uncertain. V was clipped by 7 bases and J by 5 bases, with 9 bases between them. The CDR3 consists of 12 residues. Germline-derived CDR1 and CDR2 are SEHNR and FQNEAQ (reference sequence). Here the CDR3 reads CASTSIDNEQFF. CDR3 DNA sequence: TGTGCCAGCACCAGTATCGACAATGAGCAGTTCTTC.

V usage is TRBV29-1 and J usage is TRBJ1-1; TRBD1 matches at 7 bases. Trimming removed 0 bases from V and 8 bases from J; junction bases left unmatched: 6. CDR3 length equals 13 residues. CDR1 and CDR2 (germline): SQVTM, ANQGSEA. Here the CDR3 reads CSVEDQKGAEAFF. DNA for the CDR3: TGCAGCGTTGAAGATCAGAAGGGGGCGGAAGCTTTCTTT.

The CDR3 DNA reads TGCGCCAGCAGCCAAGATGAACAGGTCTTCTTT. It codes for CASSQDEQVFF. The V and J genes are TRBV4-3 and TRBJ1-1; D perhaps matches TRBD1 (5 bases). The CDR3 has 11 amino acids. CDR1 and CDR2 from the germline V gene are LGHNA and YSLEER. Trimming pared 0 bases from V and 14 bases from J, leaving 10 bases between.

V usage is TRBV7-2 and J usage is TRBJ2-1; 10 bases line up with TRBD2. Germline lookup yields CDR1 SGHTA and CDR2 FQGNSA. The CDR3 totals 16 residues. J lost 12 bases, V lost 4 bases, and 15 bases had no gene match. CDR3 loop: CASSSWTSGRRRWQFF. The DNA for the CDR3 is TGTGCCAGCAGCTCGTGGACTAGCGGCCGGCGTCGATGGCAGTTCTTC.

The gene calls are TRBV28 and TRBJ2-3, with D uncertain. The germline CDR1 and CDR2 sequences are MDHEN and SYDVKM. The CDR3 is 13 amino acids. The V and J ends lost 6 bases and 0 bases respectively, with 7 bases between them. The CDR3 loop is CASRWPSTDTQYF. The DNA for the CDR3 is TGTGCCAGCAGGTGGCCTAGCACAGATACGCAGTATTTT.

The sample holds a few counts of this clone. The chain couples TRBV10-2 to TRBJ1-5; 11 nucleotides align to TRBD1. This CDR3 spans 15 amino acids. CDR1 is WSHSY, CDR2 SAAADI, per germline. J gave up 3 bases and V 10 bases, and 8 bases lay outside the gene matches. CDR3 coding DNA: TGCGCCACTCAGGACAGGGGGCTGAACAATCAGCCCCAGCATTTT. Encoded protein: CATQDRGLNNQPQHF.

This chain connects TRBV19 to TRBJ2-4, with D perhaps matching TRBD2 (5 bases). The CDR3 loop spans 16 amino acids. Germline V CDR1 and CDR2: LNHDA, SQIVND (reference sequence). V was clipped by 4 bases and J by 6 bases, with 19 bases between them. The CDR3 DNA follows: TGTGCCAGTAGTAACTCCCGGGGAGAAGATAGAAACATTCAGTACTTC. Protein: CASSNSRGEDRNIQYF. Combining the CDR3 with reference TRBV19 and TRBJ2-4 gives the whole variable domain DGGITQSPKYLFRKEGQNVTLSCEQNLNHDAMYWYRQDPGQGLRLIYYSQIVNDFQKGDIAEGYSVSREKKESFPLTVTSAQKNPTAFYLCASSNSRGEDRNIQYFGAGTRLSVL.

About this clone itself: Compared with germline, one end of the junction differs, possibly owing to a read error. The J gene is TRBJ2-2, the V gene TRBV6-5; 7 bases map to TRBD2. From germline, CDR1 is MNHEY and CDR2 SVGAGI. This CDR3 is built from 15 residues. CDR3 nucleotides: TGTGCCAGCAGTTACTCTCGTGGGGACTACGGGGTGCTGTTTTTT. Translated: CASSYSRGDYGVLFF.

This chain joins TRBV5-8 and TRBJ1-5, with D uncertain. The CDR3 is 13 residues long. Germline V gene sequence: CDR1 SGHTS, CDR2 YDEGEE. V lost 1 base and J 11 bases, leaving 13 bases between the germline ends. CDR3 coding DNA: TGTGCCAGCAGCTTGATGAGGAGCTCGACCCAGCATTTT. Amino acid sequence: CASSLMRSSTQHF.

In the case of this clone: Other nucleotide sequences in the sample specify the same CDR3. The chain recombines TRBV6-5 with TRBJ2-7; D is perhaps TRBD2 (6 bases). Per the germline V gene, CDR1 is MNHEY and CDR2 is SVGAGI. Trimming removed 6 bases from V and 4 bases from J, with 13 bases in between. The CDR3 runs 13 residues. CDR3 amino acids: CASRGQGLYEQYF. In DNA form, the CDR3 reads TGTGCCAGCAGGGGTCAGGGACTGTACGAGCAGTACTTC.

This chain connects TRBV10-2 to TRBJ1-5, with D possibly matching TRBD1 (6 bases). The V end was cut by 8 bases, the J end by 5 bases, with 19 bases between. CDR3 length equals 15 residues. CDR1 is WSHSY, CDR2 SAAADI, per germline. CDR3 residues: CASGLRDIDHQPQHF. CDR3 DNA sequence: TGCGCCAGCGGGCTCCGGGACATCGACCATCAGCCCCAGCATTTT.

The CDR3 DNA reads as TGCGCCAGCAGCCAAGATCCTAGGGAACAGAGGGATCCAGATACGCAGTATTTT. Translated: CASSQDPREQRDPDTQYF. This rearrangement joins TRBV4-1 to TRBJ2-3, with D perhaps TRBD2 (5 bases). Deletions cut 0 bases from V and 4 bases from J, with 20 bases between. The CDR3 has 18 residues. Per the germline V gene, CDR1 is MGHRA and CDR2 is YSYEKL.

The J gene is TRBJ2-7, the V gene TRBV28, with 8 bases that match TRBD1. Germline lookup yields CDR1 MDHEN and CDR2 SYDVKM. The V and J ends lost 5 bases and 5 bases, in that order; junction bases with no gene match: 5. This CDR3 contains 13 residues. This CDR3 reads CASSPTGDHEQYF. Written as DNA, the CDR3 is TGTGCCAGCAGTCCGACAGGGGACCACGAGCAGTACTTC.

V and J are TRBV11-3 and TRBJ2-1; TRBD2 matches at 9 bases. Germline CDR1 SGHNT, CDR2 YENEEA. V trimming: 2 bases; J trimming: 9 bases; junction bases outside the gene matches: 8. This CDR3 is built from 15 residues. The CDR3 nucleotides are TGTGCCAGCAGCTTAACCGCTAGCGGGAATGTTGAGCAGTTCTTC. It codes for CASSLTASGNVEQFF.

This chain connects TRBV4-3 to TRBJ2-7; unclear D gene. With 1 base removed from V and 3 bases from J, the gap between germline ends came to 13 bases. This CDR3 is built from 15 residues. Germline V gives CDR1 LGHNA, CDR2 YSLEER. CDR3 residues: CASSQGYSADYEQYF. The CDR3 DNA sequence: TGCGCCAGCAGCCAAGGTTACTCCGCCGACTACGAGCAGTACTTC.

CDR3 loop: CASSLVPPRDSPLHF. The CDR3 region has the DNA TGTGCCAGCAGCTTAGTACCGCCTCGGGATTCACCCCTCCACTTT. This sequence joins TRBV7-9 and TRBJ1-6; no clear D gene. The V and J ends lost 1 base and 8 bases respectively, with 12 bases between them. Germline values: CDR1 SEHNR, CDR2 FQNEAQ (reference sequence). This CDR3 has 15 amino acids.

The chain links TRBV4-1 to TRBJ2-1; maybe TRBD2 (5 bases). CDR3 size: 14 residues. CDR1 and CDR2 from the germline V gene are MGHRA and YSYEKL. The V gene lost 0 bases and the J gene lost 10 bases, with 13 bases spanning the gap. The CDR3 nucleotides read TGCGCCAGCAGCCAAGACCCCGCTAGCTCCGAGCAGTTCTTC. It specifies CASSQDPASSEQFF.

This chain links TRBV5-7 with TRBJ2-7; D not resolved. TRBV5-7 is identified as an open reading frame with a role that is uncertain. V lost 2 bases and J lost 3, with 9 bases in between. The CDR3 length is 13 residues. The chain's CDR3 is CASSFLQFYEQYF. CDR3 bases: TGTGCCAGCAGCTTTCTTCAGTTCTACGAGCAGTACTTC.

This chain links TRBV2 with TRBJ1-3; D uncertain. Per the germline V gene, CDR1 is SNHLY and CDR2 is FYNNEI. The CDR3 extends over 17 amino acids. V lost 6 bases and J lost 2, with 20 bases in between. The CDR3 sequence: CASSYREPWTTGNTIYF. CDR3 sequence (DNA): TGTGCCAGCAGCTACCGGGAACCCTGGACTACTGGAAACACCATATATTTT.

The chain has TRBV25-1 and TRBJ2-4; TRBD2 matches at 8 bases. The CDR3 loop spans 16 amino acids. Germline values: CDR1 MGHDK, CDR2 SYGVNS. V dropped 4 bases and J dropped 9; count of bases not matched to a gene: 14. The DNA for the CDR3 is TGTGCCAGCAGTGGCCCCATCGCGCTAGCGGGCCCCATTCAGTACTTC. It specifies CASSGPIALAGPIQYF.

The V call is TRBV10-1, the J call TRBJ2-3; D unresolved. The CDR3 loop spans 11 amino acids. V shed 3 bases and J shed 10 bases, with 8 bases lying between them. Germline V CDR1 and CDR2: WNHNN, SYGVQD (reference sequence). Here the CDR3 reads CASSDGRAQYF. The DNA for the CDR3 is TGCGCCAGCAGTGATGGGCGAGCGCAGTATTTT.

CDR3 sequence (DNA): TGTGCCAGCAGCTTGGAGGGGGCGAACTATGGCTACACCTTC. Its protein product is CASSLEGANYGYTF. The chain recombines TRBV7-9 with TRBJ1-2, with 7 bases matching TRBD1. The CDR3 covers 14 residues. Unmatched junction bases numbered 3, after V lost 3 bases and J lost 2 bases. CDR1 SEHNR and CDR2 FQNEAQ come from the germline V gene (reference sequence).

The chain links TRBV5-4 to TRBJ2-7; 10 bases are a match to TRBD2. Germline assignment: CDR1 SGHNT and CDR2 YYREEE (reference sequence). Trimming removed 3 bases from V and 5 bases from J; junction bases left unmatched: 14. The CDR3 length is 17 residues. CDR3 sequence (DNA): TGTGCCAGCAGCTCATGGGGGCTAGCGGGAGCAGTCAACGAGCAGTACTTC. It yields the protein CASSSWGLAGAVNEQYF.

The J gene is TRBJ2-3, the V gene TRBV4-3, with 11 bases aligning to TRBD2. Trimming cost V 4 bases and J 2 bases; bases outside gene matches: 8. CDR3 size: 17 residues. Looked up from germline, CDR1 is LGHNA and CDR2 is YSLEER. The CDR3: CASSPRPGLAATDTQYF. In DNA form, the CDR3 reads TGCGCCAGCAGCCCCAGGCCGGGACTAGCGGCCACAGATACGCAGTATTTT.

The gene calls are TRBV6-1 and TRBJ1-1, with D uncertain. There are 16 residues in the CDR3. Germline V gene data show CDR1 as MNHNS and CDR2 as SASEGT. Deletions cut 1 base from V and 4 bases from J, with 16 bases between. Here the CDR3 reads CASSEEEGSRRTEAFF. The CDR3 bases are TGTGCCAGCAGTGAAGAGGAGGGCAGTCGGCGCACTGAAGCTTTCTTT.

A single count supports this clone. The rearrangement uses TRBV30 and TRBJ2-1; 8 bases match TRBD2. The CDR3 has 16 amino acids. From germline, CDR1 is GTSNPN and CDR2 SVGIG (reference sequence). Trimming removed 2 bases from V and 6 bases from J; junction bases left unmatched: 12. CDR3: CAWSLTQRESGNEQFF. The CDR3 coding sequence is TGTGCCTGGAGTCTCACACAGCGGGAGTCGGGCAATGAGCAGTTCTTC.

The rearrangement joins TRBV5-1 to TRBJ2-7, with 7 bases matching TRBD1. CDR3 length: 16 amino acids. Germline CDR1 SGHRS, CDR2 YFSETQ. The J segment lost 3 bases and the V segment lost 0 bases, leaving 9 bases of the junction unmatched. The CDR3 spells CASSLVGQGEDYEQYF. The CDR3 DNA sequence: TGCGCCAGCAGCTTGGTAGGCCAGGGGGAAGACTACGAGCAGTACTTC.

This clone was observed a few times. This chain links TRBV10-1 with TRBJ2-7, with TRBD2 as a possible D gene (6 bases). Germline-derived CDR1 and CDR2 are WNHNN and SYGVQD (reference sequence). V lost 7 bases and J lost 3, with 13 bases in between. The length of the CDR3 is 13 residues. The DNA of the CDR3 is TGCGCCAGCACGCGGGACTTAAACTACGAGCAGTACTTC. Amino acids: CASTRDLNYEQYF.

A single count supports this clone. V usage is TRBV9 and J usage is TRBJ2-7; 8 bases are shared with TRBD1. In germline, CDR1 is SGDLS, CDR2 YYNGEE. The junction had 14 bases not matched to a gene; V was cut back by 4 bases and J by 2 bases. The CDR3 loop spans 17 amino acids. The CDR3 sequence is CASSRSTGAASPYEQYF. The CDR3 DNA reads as TGTGCCAGCAGCAGATCGACAGGGGCCGCTTCCCCCTACGAGCAGTACTTC.